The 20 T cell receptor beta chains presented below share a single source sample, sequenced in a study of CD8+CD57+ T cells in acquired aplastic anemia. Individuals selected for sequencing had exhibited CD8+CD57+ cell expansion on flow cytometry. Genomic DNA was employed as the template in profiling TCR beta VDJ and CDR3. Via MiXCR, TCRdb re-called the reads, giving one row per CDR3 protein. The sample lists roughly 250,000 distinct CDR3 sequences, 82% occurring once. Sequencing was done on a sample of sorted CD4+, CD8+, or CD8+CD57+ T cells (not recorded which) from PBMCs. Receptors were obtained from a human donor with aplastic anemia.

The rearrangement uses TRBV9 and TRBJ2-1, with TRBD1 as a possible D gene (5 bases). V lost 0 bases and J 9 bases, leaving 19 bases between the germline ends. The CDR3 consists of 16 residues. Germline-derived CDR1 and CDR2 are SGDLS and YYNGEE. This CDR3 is CASSVGGGNTDTEQFF. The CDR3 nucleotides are TGTGCCAGCAGCGTAGGGGGCGGAAACACTGATACTGAGCAGTTCTTC.

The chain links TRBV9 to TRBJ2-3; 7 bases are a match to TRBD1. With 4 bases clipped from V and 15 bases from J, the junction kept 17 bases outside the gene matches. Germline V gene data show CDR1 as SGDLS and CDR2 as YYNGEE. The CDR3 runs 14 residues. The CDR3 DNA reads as TGTGCCAGCAGCTTAGGGGGCGATACGCAGAATTTTTATTTT. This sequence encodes CASSLGGDTQNFYF.

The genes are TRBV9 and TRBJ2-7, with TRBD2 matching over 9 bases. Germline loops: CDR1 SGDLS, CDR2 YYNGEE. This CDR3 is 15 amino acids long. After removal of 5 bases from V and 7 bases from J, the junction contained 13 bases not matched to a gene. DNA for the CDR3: TGTGCCAGCAGGGCGGGGGGGCGACCGGGCGGAGAGCAGTACTTC. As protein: CASRAGGRPGGEQYF.

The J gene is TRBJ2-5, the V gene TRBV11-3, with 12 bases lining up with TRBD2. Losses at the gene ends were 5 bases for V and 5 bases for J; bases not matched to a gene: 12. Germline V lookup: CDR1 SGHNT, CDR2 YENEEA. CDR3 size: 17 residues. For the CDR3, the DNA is TGTGCCAGCAGCGAGGATCTAGCGGGAGGGCCGGAGGAGACCCAGTACTTC. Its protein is CASSEDLAGGPEETQYF. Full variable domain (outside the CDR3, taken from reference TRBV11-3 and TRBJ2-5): EAGVVQSPRYKIIEKKQPVAFWCNPISGHNTLYWYLQNLGQGPELLIRYENEEAVDDSQLPKDRFSAERLKGVDSTLKIQPAELGDSAVYLCASSEDLAGGPEETQYFGPGTRLLVL.

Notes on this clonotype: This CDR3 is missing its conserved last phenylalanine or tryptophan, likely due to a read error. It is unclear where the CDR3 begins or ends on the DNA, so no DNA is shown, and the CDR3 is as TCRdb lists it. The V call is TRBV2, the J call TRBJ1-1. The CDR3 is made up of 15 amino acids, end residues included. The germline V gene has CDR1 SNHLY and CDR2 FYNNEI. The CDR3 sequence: CASSGVDGKNPEAFC.

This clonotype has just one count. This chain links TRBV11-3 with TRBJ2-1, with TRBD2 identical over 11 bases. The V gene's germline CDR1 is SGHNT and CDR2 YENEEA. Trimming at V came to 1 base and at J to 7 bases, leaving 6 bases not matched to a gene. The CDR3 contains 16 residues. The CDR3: CASSLAISGRANEQFF. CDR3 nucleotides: TGTGCCAGCAGCTTAGCGATTAGCGGGAGGGCAAATGAGCAGTTCTTC.

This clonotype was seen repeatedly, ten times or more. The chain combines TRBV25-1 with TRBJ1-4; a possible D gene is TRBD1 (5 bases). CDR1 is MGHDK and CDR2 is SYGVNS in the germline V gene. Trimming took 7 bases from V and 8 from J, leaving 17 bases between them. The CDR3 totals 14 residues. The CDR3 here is CASTPGWSGEKLFF. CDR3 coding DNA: TGTGCCAGCACCCCAGGGTGGAGCGGGGAAAAACTGTTTTTT.

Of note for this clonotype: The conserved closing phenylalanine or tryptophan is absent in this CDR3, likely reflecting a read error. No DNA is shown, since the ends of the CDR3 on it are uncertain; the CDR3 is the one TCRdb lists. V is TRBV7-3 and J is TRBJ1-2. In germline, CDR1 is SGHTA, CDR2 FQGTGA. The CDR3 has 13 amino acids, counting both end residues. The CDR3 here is CASSQGLAGGNTY.

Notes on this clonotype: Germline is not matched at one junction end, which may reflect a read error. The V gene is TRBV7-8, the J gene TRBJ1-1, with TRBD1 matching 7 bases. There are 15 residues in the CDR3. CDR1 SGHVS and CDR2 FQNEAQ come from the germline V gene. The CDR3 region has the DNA TGTGCCAGCAGTGGGGAGCGGGGGGGGACAGCTGATGCTTTCTTT. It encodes CASSGERGGTADAFF.

This CDR3 is CSVVSGAEQYF. CDR3 bases: TGCAGCGTTGTGTCAGGGGCCGAGCAGTACTTC. The chain recombines TRBV29-1 with TRBJ2-7; D possibly corresponds to TRBD1 (6 bases). Germline CDR1 and CDR2: SQVTM and ANQGSEA. The V and J ends lost 4 bases and 6 bases respectively, with 10 bases between them. The CDR3 runs to 11 residues.

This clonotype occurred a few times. The CDR3 region is CASSQGKGAFDTEAFF. The CDR3 region has the DNA TGTGCCAGCAGCCAGGGAAAGGGGGCATTCGACACTGAAGCTTTCTTT. The rearrangement joins TRBV16 to TRBJ1-1; TRBD1 aligns across 7 bases. The V and J ends lost 3 bases and 3 bases, in that order; junction bases with no gene match: 10. The CDR3 extends over 16 amino acids. Germline lookup yields CDR1 KGHSY and CDR2 FQNENV.

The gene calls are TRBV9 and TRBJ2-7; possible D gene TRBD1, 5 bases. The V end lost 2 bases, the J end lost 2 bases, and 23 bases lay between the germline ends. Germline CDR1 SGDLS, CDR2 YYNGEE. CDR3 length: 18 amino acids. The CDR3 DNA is TGTGCCAGCAGCGTTCGTTCAGATACGACAGCCCTTGCCTACGAGCAGTACGTC. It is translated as CASSVRSDTTALAYEQYV.

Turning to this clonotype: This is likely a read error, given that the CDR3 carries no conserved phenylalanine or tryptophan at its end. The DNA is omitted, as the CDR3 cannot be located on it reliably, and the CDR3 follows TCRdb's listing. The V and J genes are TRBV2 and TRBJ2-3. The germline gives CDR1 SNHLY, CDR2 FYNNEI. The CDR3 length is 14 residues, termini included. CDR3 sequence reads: CASSDAGVHEQLYV.

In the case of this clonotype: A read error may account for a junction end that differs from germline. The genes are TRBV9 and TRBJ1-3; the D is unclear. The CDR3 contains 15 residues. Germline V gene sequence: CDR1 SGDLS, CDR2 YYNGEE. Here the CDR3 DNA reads TGTGCCAGCAGAGTAGCTGGCACTCCAACGTACACCATATATTTT. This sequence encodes CASRVAGTPTYTIYF.

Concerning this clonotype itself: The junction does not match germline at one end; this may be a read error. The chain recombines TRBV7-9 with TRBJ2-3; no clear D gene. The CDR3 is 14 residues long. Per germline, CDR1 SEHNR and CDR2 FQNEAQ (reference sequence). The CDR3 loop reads CASSLARGDDTDKF. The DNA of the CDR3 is TGTGCCAGCAGCTTAGCGAGAGGTGACGATACAGATAAGTTT.

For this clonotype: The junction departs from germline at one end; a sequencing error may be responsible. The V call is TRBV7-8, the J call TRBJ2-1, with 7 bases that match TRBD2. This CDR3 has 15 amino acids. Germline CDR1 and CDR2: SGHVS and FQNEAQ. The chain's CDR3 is CASSMGGGSYNGQFF. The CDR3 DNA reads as TGTGCCAGTAGTATGGGGGGGGGATCCTACAATGGGCAGTTCTTC.

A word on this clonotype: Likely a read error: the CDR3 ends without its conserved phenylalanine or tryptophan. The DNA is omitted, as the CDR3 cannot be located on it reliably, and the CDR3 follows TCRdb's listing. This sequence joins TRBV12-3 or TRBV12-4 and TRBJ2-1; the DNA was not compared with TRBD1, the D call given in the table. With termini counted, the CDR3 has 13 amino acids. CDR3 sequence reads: CASSHGGGNGQDE.

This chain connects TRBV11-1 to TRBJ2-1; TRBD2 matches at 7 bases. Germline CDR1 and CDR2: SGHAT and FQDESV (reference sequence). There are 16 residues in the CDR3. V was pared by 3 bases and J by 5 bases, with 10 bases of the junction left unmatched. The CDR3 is CASSFQRSGTHNEQFF. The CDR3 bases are TGTGCCAGCAGCTTTCAAAGAAGCGGGACCCACAATGAGCAGTTCTTC. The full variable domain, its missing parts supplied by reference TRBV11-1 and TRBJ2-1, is EAEVAQSPRYKITEKSQAVAFWCDPISGHATLYWYRQILGQGPELLVQFQDESVVDDSQLPKDRFSAERLKGVDSTLKIQPAELGDSAMYLCASSFQRSGTHNEQFFGPGTRLTVL.

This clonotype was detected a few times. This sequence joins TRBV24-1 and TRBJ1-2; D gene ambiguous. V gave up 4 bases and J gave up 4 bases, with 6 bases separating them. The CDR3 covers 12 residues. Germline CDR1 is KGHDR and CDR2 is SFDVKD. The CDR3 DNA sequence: TGTGCCACCAGTGACCGCAGCTATGGCTACACCTTC. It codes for CATSDRSYGYTF.

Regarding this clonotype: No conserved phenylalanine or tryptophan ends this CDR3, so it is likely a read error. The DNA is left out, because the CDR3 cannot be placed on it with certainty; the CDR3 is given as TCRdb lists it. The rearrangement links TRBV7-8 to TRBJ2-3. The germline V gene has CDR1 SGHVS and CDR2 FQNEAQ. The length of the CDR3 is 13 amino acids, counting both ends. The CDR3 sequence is CASSLSGQMNKEA.